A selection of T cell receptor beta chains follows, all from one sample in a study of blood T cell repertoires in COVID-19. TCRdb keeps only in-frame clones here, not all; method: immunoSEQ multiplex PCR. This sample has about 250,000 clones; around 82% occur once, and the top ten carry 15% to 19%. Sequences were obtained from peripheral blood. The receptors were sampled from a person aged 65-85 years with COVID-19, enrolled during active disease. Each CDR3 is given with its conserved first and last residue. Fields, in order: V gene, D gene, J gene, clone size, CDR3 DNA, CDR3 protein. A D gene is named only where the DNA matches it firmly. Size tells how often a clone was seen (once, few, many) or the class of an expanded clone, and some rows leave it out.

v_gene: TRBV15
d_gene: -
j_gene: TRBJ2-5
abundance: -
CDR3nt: TGTGCCACCAGCAGAGTTCTGCAAGAGACCCAGTACTTC
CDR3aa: CATSRVLQETQYF

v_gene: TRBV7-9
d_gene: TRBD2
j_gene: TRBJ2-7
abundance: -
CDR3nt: TGTGCCAGCAGCAGCGCGTCAGGGGTAGCGGGAGGGGCCTACGAGCAGTACTTC
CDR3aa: CASSSASGVAGGAYEQYF

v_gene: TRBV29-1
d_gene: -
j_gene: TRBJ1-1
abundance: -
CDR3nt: TGCAGCGTTTCGACCAGCGGACAGCTGAACACTGAAGCTTTCTTT
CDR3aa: CSVSTSGQLNTEAFF

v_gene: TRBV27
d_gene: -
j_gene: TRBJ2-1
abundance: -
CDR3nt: TGTGCCAGCAGTCACCAACGAGGGCCTGTGAACAATGAGCAGTTCTTC
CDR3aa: CASSHQRGPVNNEQFF

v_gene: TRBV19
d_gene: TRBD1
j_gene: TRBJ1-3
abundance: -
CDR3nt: TGTGCCAGTAGAAGGACAGGTATCGGCACCATATATTTT
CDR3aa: CASRRTGIGTIYF

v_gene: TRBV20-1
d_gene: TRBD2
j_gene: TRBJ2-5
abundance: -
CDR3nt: TGCAGTGCTAGTAACGCGGGGGTGTCGGTTAGTTTACAGACCCAGTACTTC
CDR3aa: CSASNAGVSVSLQTQYF

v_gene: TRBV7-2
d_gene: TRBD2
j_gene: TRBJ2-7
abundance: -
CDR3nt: TGTGCCAGCAGCCAACAAGCGGGGGACGTCTACGAGCAGTACTTC
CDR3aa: CASSQQAGDVYEQYF

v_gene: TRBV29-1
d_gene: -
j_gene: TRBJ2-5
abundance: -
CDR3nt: TGCAGCGTCCCCTCCGGGGGTTCTAGGGAGACCCAGTACTTC
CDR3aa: CSVPSGGSRETQYF

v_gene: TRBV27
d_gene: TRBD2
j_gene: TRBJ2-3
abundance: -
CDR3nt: TGTGCCTCCCAGCGGGAGATAACTAGCACAGATACGCAGTATTTT
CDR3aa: CASQREITSTDTQYF

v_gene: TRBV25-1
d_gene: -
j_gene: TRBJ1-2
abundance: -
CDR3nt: TGTGCCAGCAGTGCCTCCCAGAGGAGATATGGCTACACCTTC
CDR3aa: CASSASQRRYGYTF

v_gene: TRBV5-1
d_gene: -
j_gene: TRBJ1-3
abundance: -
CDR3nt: TGCGCCAGCAGCTTCGCAGGGCAGGGAAACACCATATATTTT
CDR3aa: CASSFAGQGNTIYF

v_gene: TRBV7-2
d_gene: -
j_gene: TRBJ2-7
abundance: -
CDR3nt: TGTGCCAGCAGCTTAGGAGGGACCTACGAGCAGTACTTC
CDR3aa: CASSLGGTYEQYF

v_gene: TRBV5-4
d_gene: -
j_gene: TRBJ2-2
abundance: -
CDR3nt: TGTGCCAGCAGCTTCGACAGCCCTCCTGTGAGGGGGACCGGGGAGCTGTTTTTT
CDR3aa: CASSFDSPPVRGTGELFF

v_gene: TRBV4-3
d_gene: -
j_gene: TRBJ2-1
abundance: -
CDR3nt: TGCGCCAGCAGCCAAGAGTTTACAGGGACCCACAATGAGCAGTTCTTC
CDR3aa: CASSQEFTGTHNEQFF

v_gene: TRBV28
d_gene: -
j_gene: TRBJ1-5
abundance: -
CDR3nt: TGTGCCAGCAGTCCCGAGGTCAGTCAGCCCCAGCATTTT
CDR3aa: CASSPEVSQPQHF

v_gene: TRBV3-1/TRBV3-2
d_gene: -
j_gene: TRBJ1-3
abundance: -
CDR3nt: TGTGCCAGCAGCCAAGACTTGACAGGAGGAAACACCATATATTTT
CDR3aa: CASSQDLTGGNTIYF

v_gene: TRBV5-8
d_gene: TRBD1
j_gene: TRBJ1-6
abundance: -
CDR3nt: TGTGCCAGCAGGGCGAGGGGGCCCGTGAATTCACCCCTCCACTTT
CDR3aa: CASRARGPVNSPLHF

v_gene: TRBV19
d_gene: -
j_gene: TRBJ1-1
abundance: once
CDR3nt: TGTGCCACCGGAAGGGGGAACACTGAAGCTTTCTTT
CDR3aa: CATGRGNTEAFF

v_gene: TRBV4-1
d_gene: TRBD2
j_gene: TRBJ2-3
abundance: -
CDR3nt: TGCGCCAGCAGCCAAGGGACTAGCGGGAAAGCAGATACGCAGTATTTT
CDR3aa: CASSQGTSGKADTQYF

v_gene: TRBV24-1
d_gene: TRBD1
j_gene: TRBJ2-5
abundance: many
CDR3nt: TGTGCCACCAGTAGCACAGGGGGAGAGACCCAGTACTTC
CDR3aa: CATSSTGGETQYF